The present T cell receptor beta chain was sequenced within a study of vaccination and CD4 T cells after COVID-19. Trimming cost V 1 base and J 1 base, with 13 bases left between them. The CDR3 runs 16 residues. Per the germline V gene, CDR1 is WNHNN and CDR2 is SYGVQD (reference sequence). CD4+ T cells that had been cultured provided DNA sequenced with the Oncomine TCR Beta short-read assay. Using its own MiXCR run on the PCR reads, TCRdb lists one record per CDR3 protein. The repertoire holds fewer than 15,000 distinct CDR3 sequences, with under 35% as singletons. For this clonotype: Its antigen is unknown.

Treatment noted: roughly 11-day PBMC culture with coronavirus spike peptide pools or control peptides (ViraFEST assay). This sequence originates from a human donor who received a COVID-19 vaccine. The sequencing used CD4+ T cells from blood, cultured in vitro, collected before SARS-CoV-2 vaccination. V gene TRBV10-1 combines with J gene TRBJ1-1; tentatively, D is TRBD1 (5 bases). CDR3 sequence (DNA): TGCGCCAGCAGTGAGTACGTTTGGCAGGGGAACACTGAAGCTTTCTTT. It is translated as CASSEYVWQGNTEAFF.